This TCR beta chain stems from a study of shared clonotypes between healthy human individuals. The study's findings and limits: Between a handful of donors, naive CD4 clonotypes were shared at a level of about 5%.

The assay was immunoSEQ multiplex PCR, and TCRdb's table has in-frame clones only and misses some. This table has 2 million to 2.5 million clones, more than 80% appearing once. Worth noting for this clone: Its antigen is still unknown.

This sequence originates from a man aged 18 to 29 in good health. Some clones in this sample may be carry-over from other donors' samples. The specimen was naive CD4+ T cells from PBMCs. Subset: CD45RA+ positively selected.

In DNA, the CDR3 is TGCGCCAGCAGCTCCCCCCCGGGCTCTCCTGGGCACGAGCAGTACTTC. Translation gives CASSSPPGSPGHEQYF. This chain joins TRBV5-1 and TRBJ2-7, with D unresolved. The germline V gene encodes CDR1 SGHRS and CDR2 YFSETQ. CDR3 length equals 16 residues. V was pared by 3 bases and J by 5 bases, with 21 bases between.